Listed below are T cell receptor beta chains from one sample, sequenced in a study of cytomegalovirus exposure and HLA in healthy donors. Some clones are missing from TCRdb's copy, which holds only in-frame ones; the method was immunoSEQ multiplex PCR. The data contain roughly 290,000 clones, about 87% of them singletons. The sample comprised PBMCs. All receptors come from a woman between 18 and 29 years old in good health and CMV-seronegative. Both conserved end residues are part of each CDR3. Each record gives: clone size, D gene, V gene, J gene, CDR3 DNA, CDR3 protein. A D gene is named only where the DNA matches it firmly. A row's size may be missing; if present it is once, few, many or a size class.

>-|TRBD1|TRBV18|TRBJ2-7
TGTGCCAGCTCACCTCAGACAGGGGTGGCCTACGAGCAGTACTTC
CASSPQTGVAYEQYF
>-|-|TRBV11-2|TRBJ2-2
TGTGCCAGCAGGCAGGGGCGCGGGGAGCTGTTTTTT
CASRQGRGELFF
>-|TRBD2|TRBV7-6|TRBJ2-7
TGTGCCAGCAGCTCCGGACTAGCGGGGTCCTACGAGCAGTACTTC
CASSSGLAGSYEQYF
>-|-|TRBV2|TRBJ2-2
TGTGCCAGCTTCGGCGGGATCGGGGAGCTGTTTTTT
CASFGGIGELFF
>-|-|TRBV4-1|TRBJ1-2
TGCGCCAGCAGCCAAGCTATCAGAGGCCTGGATGGCTACACCTTC
CASSQAIRGLDGYTF
>-|-|TRBV9|TRBJ1-2
TGTGCCAGCAGCCCGATGACTGAGGTATATGGCTACACCTTC
CASSPMTEVYGYTF
>-|TRBD1|TRBV19|TRBJ1-5
TGTGCCAGTGGACAGGGAAATCAGCCCCAGCATTTT
CASGQGNQPQHF
>-|-|TRBV6-1|TRBJ1-1
TGTGCCAGCAGTGAAAGAGGGTTAGAAGCTTTCTTT
CASSERGLEAFF
>-|-|TRBV15|TRBJ1-6
TGTGCCACCAGCTCCCGGACAGCCTCGAGTTCACCCCTCCACTTT
CATSSRTASSSPLHF
>-|TRBD2|TRBV6-5|TRBJ2-5
TGTGCCACCAGCCCTAGCGGGGGTATCCAAGAGACCCAGTACTTC
CATSPSGGIQETQYF
>-|-|TRBV2|TRBJ1-1
TGTGCCAGCAGTCTCTCTCGAGTCTCGAACACTGAAGCTTTCTTT
CASSLSRVSNTEAFF
>-|-|TRBV19|TRBJ1-6
TGTGCCAGTAGTATTCTCACAGGGCATCATTCACCCCTCCACTTT
CASSILTGHHSPLHF
>-|TRBD1|TRBV10-1|TRBJ1-6
TGCGCCAGCACCCCAGTGGACAGGGCCTCACCCCTCCACTTT
CASTPVDRASPLHF
>-|TRBD2|TRBV5-4|TRBJ2-7
TGTGCCAGCAGCTTGGCCTCGAGCGGGGGATACGAGCAGTACTTC
CASSLASSGGYEQYF
>-|-|TRBV19|TRBJ1-5
TGTGCCAGTAGTATTGGGGACATCAATCAGCCCCAGCATTTT
CASSIGDINQPQHF
>-|TRBD2|TRBV18|TRBJ2-1
TGTGCCAGTCAGAGCGGGGGCCAGGGCAATGAGCAGTTCTTC
CASQSGGQGNEQFF
>few|-|TRBV4-1|TRBJ2-5
TGCGCCAGCAGCCTACTAACTGGGGAGACCCAGTACTTC
CASSLLTGETQYF
>-|TRBD1|TRBV11-2|TRBJ1-1
TGTGCCAGCAGCTTACTACAGGGGGGGTACACTGAAGCTTTCTTT
CASSLLQGGYTEAFF
>-|-|TRBV11-3|TRBJ1-1
TGTGCCAGCAGCATGGGGAGGGCGAACACTGAAGCTTTCTTT
CASSMGRANTEAFF
>-|-|TRBV27|TRBJ1-4
TGTGCCAGCAGCAGGGGTAATGAAAAACTGTTTTTT
CASSRGNEKLFF
>-|-|TRBV30|TRBJ1-1
TGTGCCTGGAGCCAAGACAGGTTAACGGCTGAAGCTTTCTTT
CAWSQDRLTAEAFF
>few|TRBD1|TRBV5-6|TRBJ1-4
TGTGCCAGCAGCTTGCTGGGACAGGGAGATGAAAAACTGTTTTTT
CASSLLGQGDEKLFF
>-|-|TRBV7-9|TRBJ2-1
TGTGCCAGCAGCGTCCTTCGGGGGATCTCCTACAATGAGCAGTTCTTC
CASSVLRGISYNEQFF
>-|-|TRBV5-1|TRBJ1-6
TGCGCCAGCAGCTTATTCCCGGAGGATTCACCCCTCCACTTT
CASSLFPEDSPLHF
>-|-|TRBV14|TRBJ2-1
TGTGCCAGCAGCCAAGGAATTAGCGCTATGTACAATGAGCAGTTCTTC
CASSQGISAMYNEQFF
>-|TRBD2|TRBV29-1|TRBJ2-3
TGCAGCGTTGCGGGTAGCGGGGGCGTAGATACGCAGTATTTT
CSVAGSGGVDTQYF
>-|TRBD1|TRBV7-8|TRBJ1-2
TGTGCCAGCAGCTTAGGCACGCAGGGGGTAGCCTATGGCTACACCTTC
CASSLGTQGVAYGYTF
>-|TRBD2|TRBV6-1|TRBJ2-3
TGTGCCAGCAGTGAATCAAAGGGGACTAGCGCATTCAGCACAGATACGCAGTATTTT
CASSESKGTSAFSTDTQYF
>-|TRBD1|TRBV9|TRBJ1-2
TGTGCCAGCAGCGGGACAGGGCTTAGGGGTGGCTACACCTTC
CASSGTGLRGGYTF
>once|TRBD1|TRBV7-9|TRBJ1-2
TGTTCCAGCAGCGCCAGACAGGGAAACTATGGCTACACCTTC
CSSSARQGNYGYTF
>-|-|TRBV14|TRBJ1-1
TGTGCCAGCAGCAAACCCTCAGGGTCGAACACTGAAGCTTTCTTT
CASSKPSGSNTEAFF
>once|TRBD2|TRBV18|TRBJ2-5
TGTGCCAGCTCACCACCGCCAGCGGGGCGGTTGGAGACCCAGTACTTC
CASSPPPAGRLETQYF
>-|TRBD1|TRBV5-1|TRBJ2-1
TGCGCCAGCAGCGGGACAGGGTATGACAATGAGCAGTTCTTC
CASSGTGYDNEQFF
>-|-|TRBV7-2|TRBJ2-7
TGTGCCAGCAGCTTCATCTACGAGCAGTACTTC
CASSFIYEQYF
>-|-|TRBV5-1|TRBJ1-1
TGCGCCAGCAGCTTGAACAGGGCCACTGAAGCTTTCTTT
CASSLNRATEAFF
>-|TRBD2|TRBV4-2|TRBJ2-1
TGTGCCAGCAGCCAAATAGGGCGGGGGGGCGGTGATGAGCAGTTCTTC
CASSQIGRGGGDEQFF
>once|TRBD1|TRBV29-1|TRBJ1-1
TGCAGCGTCACAGGGGGAGGCACTGAAGCTTTCTTT
CSVTGGGTEAFF
>once|-|TRBV18|TRBJ1-2
TGTGCCACCGCAAGGGGCCTGGGCTATGGCTACACCTTC
CATARGLGYGYTF
>-|-|TRBV11-2|TRBJ1-2
TGTGCCAGCAGCTTAGCAGCTAACTATGGCTACACCTTC
CASSLAANYGYTF
>-|-|TRBV6-6|TRBJ2-7
TGTGCCAGCAGTCCGTATACCGGGTCCTACGAGCAGTACTTC
CASSPYTGSYEQYF
>-|TRBD1|TRBV2|TRBJ2-7
TGTGCCAGCAGGGTCAGACAGGGGTTGTACGAGCAGTACTTC
CASRVRQGLYEQYF
>-|TRBD1|TRBV2|TRBJ1-1
TGTGCCAGCACTACCCAGACAGGGTATTTTGAAGCTTTCTTT
CASTTQTGYFEAFF
>once|-|TRBV19|TRBJ2-1
TGTGCCAGTAGTTTTCAGGGAACCTACAATGAGCAGTTCTTC
CASSFQGTYNEQFF